This T cell receptor (beta chain) was captured in a study of low-dose radiotherapy and immunotherapy resistance in tumors. Study-level background: With 1 Gy per fraction every two weeks, Cohort 2 accumulated 13 Gy across 26 weeks. Every two weeks, cyclophosphamide 200 mg/m2 was infused one day before radiation plus immunotherapy. Patients were on oral aspirin 300 mg taken daily for four cycles from cycle 1 day 1.

The sample's time point: after trial treatment. Treatment specified: LDRT plus nivolumab, ipilimumab, low-dose cyclophosphamide and aspirin (RACIN trial). Nivolumab, ipilimumab, aspirin, low-dose cyclophosphamide and low-dose radiotherapy were all administered to the donors. TRAV- and TRBV-specific primers were used for first-strand cDNA, which covered alpha and beta chains. TCR amplification involved 20 PCR cycles with a constant-region primer and V-primer adapter. TCRdb reanalysed the reads using MiXCR and keeps one entry per CDR3 protein. The sample shows roughly 32,000 distinct CDR3 sequences, 45% to 55% of them seen only once. Sequences were derived from PBMCs, sampled after low-dose radiotherapy plus immunotherapy. This receptor was taken from a male donor with gallbladder cancer.

This CDR3 reads CASSWGGGITDTQYF. The CDR3 DNA sequence: TGTGCCAGCAGCTGGGGGGGCGGGATCACAGATACGCAGTATTTT. The genes are TRBV5-6 and TRBJ2-3; a weak D match, TRBD2 (7 bases). V lost 3 bases and J lost 2, with 13 bases in between. This CDR3 spans 15 amino acids. Germline CDR1 SGHDT, CDR2 YYEEEE.